This entry concerns a single TCR beta chain. Authors' methods: Amplification with reference gene primers provided the estimates of nucleated cell counts. TCRdb keeps only in-frame clones here, not all; method: immunoSEQ multiplex PCR. That table gives V, J and clone size, and the DNA gave D and trimming. The sample lists 250,000 to 300,000 clones; roughly 84% were seen once. This record comes from a study of blood T cell repertoires in COVID-19. Study at large: T cells, B-cell-depleted T cells, or PBMCs supplied cDNA or gDNA.

This CDR3 is 13 amino acids long. V shed 0 bases and J shed 3 bases, with 5 bases lying between them. The V gene's germline CDR1 is SGHRS and CDR2 YFSETQ. The chain couples TRBV5-1 to TRBJ2-3, with D hard to call. The sample was PBMCs or T cells enriched from blood (not recorded which). The source of this sequence is a woman aged 45-65 years who had been exposed to COVID-19. In DNA, the CDR3 is TGCGCCAGCAGCTTGGAGACTACAGATACGCAGTATTTT. Amino acid sequence: CASSLETTDTQYF.